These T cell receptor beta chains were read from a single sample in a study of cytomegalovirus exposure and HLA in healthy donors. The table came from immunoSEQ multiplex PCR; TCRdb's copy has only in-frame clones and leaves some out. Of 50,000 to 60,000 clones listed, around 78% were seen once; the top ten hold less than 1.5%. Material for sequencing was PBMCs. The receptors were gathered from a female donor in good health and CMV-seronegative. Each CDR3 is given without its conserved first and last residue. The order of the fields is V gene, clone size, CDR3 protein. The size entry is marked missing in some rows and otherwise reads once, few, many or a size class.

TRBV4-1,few,ASSQESFPRNQPQH
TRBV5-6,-,ASSLAKGPNAEQF
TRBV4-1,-,ASSLRRERNEKLF
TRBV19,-,ASNNSPWTGVVYGYT
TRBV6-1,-,ASSEYSKDTEAF
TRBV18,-,ASSPPGTADFGELF
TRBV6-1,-,AIRLAGPCEQY
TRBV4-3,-,ASSQWTWSNYGYT
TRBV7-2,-,ASSLFGGVNYGYT
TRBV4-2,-,ASSQDVRSGNTIY
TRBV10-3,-,AISGTTHGYT
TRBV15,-,ATSPRGEGDEQY
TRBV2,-,ASTTSGVGYEQY
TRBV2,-,ASSEGVTEAF
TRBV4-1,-,ASSQVTPPGNTIY
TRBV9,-,ASSVVDGGGTDTQY
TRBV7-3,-,ASSLGGSYNEQF
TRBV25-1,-,ASSEEGYEQY
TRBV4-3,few,ASSQTRVNQPQH
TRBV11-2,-,ASASYRGPITEAF
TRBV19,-,ASTSPGTVYGYT
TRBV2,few,ASSTGSSPLH
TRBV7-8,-,ASSLATGWEQY
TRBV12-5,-,ASGSLGGNTEAF
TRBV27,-,ASTARGEETQY
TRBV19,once,ASSSTIRDSRVEQY
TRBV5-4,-,ASSAGQSYEQY
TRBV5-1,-,ASSSTGNSGANVLT
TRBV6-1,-,ASSADTGSETQY